The sequence of this TCR beta chain was determined in a study of blood T cell repertoires in COVID-19. Study overall: From T cells, B-cell-depleted T cells, or PBMCs came the material, which was cDNA or gDNA.

This CDR3 is built from 14 residues. Per germline, CDR1 SNHLY and CDR2 FYNNEI. Losses at the gene ends were 8 bases for V and 6 bases for J; bases not matched to a gene: 8. Data came from immunoSEQ multiplex PCR; TCRdb stores just in-frame clones and leaves some out. The sample has 300,000 to 350,000 clones, roughly nine tenths seen once. This clone was seen a few times. This sequence joins TRBV2 and TRBJ2-7; 12 positions agree with TRBD2. Specimen: peripheral blood. The sequence came from a woman in her fifties or sixties with COVID-19, enrolled during active disease. This CDR3 reads CASGTSGPVGEQYF. In DNA form, the CDR3 reads TGTGCCAGCGGGACTAGCGGGCCCGTGGGCGAGCAGTACTTC.